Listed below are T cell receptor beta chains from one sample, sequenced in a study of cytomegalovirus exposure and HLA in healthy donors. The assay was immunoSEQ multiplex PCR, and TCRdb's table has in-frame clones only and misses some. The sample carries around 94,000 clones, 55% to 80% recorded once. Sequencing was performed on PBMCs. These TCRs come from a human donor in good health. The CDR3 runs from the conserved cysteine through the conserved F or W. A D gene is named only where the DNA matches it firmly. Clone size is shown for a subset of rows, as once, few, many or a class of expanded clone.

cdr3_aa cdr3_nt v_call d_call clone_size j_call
CASSPQGSTEAFF TGTGCCAGCAGCCCCCAGGGGAGCACTGAAGCTTTCTTT TRBV7-9 - - TRBJ1-1
CASSQGQGGYEQYF TGTGCCAGCAGCCAAGGACAGGGCGGCTACGAGCAGTACTTC TRBV7-9 TRBD1 few TRBJ2-7
CASTVGGETQYF TGTGCCAGCACCGTGGGGGGGGAGACCCAGTACTTC TRBV7-2 TRBD2 - TRBJ2-5
CASSPGLAGARVVDTGELFF TGTGCCAGCAGCCCAGGACTAGCGGGAGCTCGTGTAGTGGACACCGGGGAGCTGTTTTTT TRBV28 TRBD2 - TRBJ2-2
CASSPRTSEKIYNEQFF TGTGCCAGCTCACCGAGGACAAGCGAAAAGATATACAATGAGCAGTTCTTC TRBV18 - - TRBJ2-1
CASSKTGTGSYEQYF TGTGCCAGTAGTAAGACCGGGACAGGGAGTTACGAGCAGTACTTC TRBV19 TRBD1 few TRBJ2-7
CASREGTSGTDEQYF TGTGCCAGCAGGGAAGGGACTAGCGGGACGGACGAGCAGTACTTC TRBV2 TRBD2 - TRBJ2-7
CASSSQTGARHGELFF TGTGCCAGCAGTTCCCAGACAGGGGCGAGGCACGGGGAGCTGTTTTTT TRBV27 TRBD1 - TRBJ2-2
CASSVAILGNEQFF TGTGCCAGCAGCGTAGCCATACTAGGCAATGAGCAGTTCTTC TRBV9 - - TRBJ2-1
CASSKYYEQYF TGTGCCAGCAGCAAATACTACGAGCAGTACTTC TRBV7-9 - - TRBJ2-7
CASSTGTGFEQYF TGTGCCAGCAGTACCGGGACAGGGTTCGAGCAGTACTTC TRBV6-5 TRBD1 - TRBJ2-7
CSVDPLAGTDTQYF TGCAGCGTTGATCCGCTGGCTGGCACAGATACGCAGTATTTT TRBV29-1 - - TRBJ2-3
CASSSLRGHEKLFF TGTGCCAGCAGTTCCTTAAGGGGGCATGAAAAACTGTTTTTT TRBV28 TRBD1 - TRBJ1-4
CASSEAGYSGRATNEQFF TGTGCCAGCAGTGAAGCCGGGTATAGCGGGAGGGCCACGAATGAGCAGTTCTTC TRBV6-1 TRBD2 - TRBJ2-1
CASSLISSSSYNEQFF TGTGCCAGCAGCTTAATTTCCTCCAGCTCCTACAATGAGCAGTTCTTC TRBV7-9 - - TRBJ2-1
CASSPDSYNTEAFF TGTGCCAGCAGTCCGGACAGCTACAACACTGAAGCTTTCTTT TRBV28 - few TRBJ1-1
CASSLEDRMHEQYF TGTGCCAGCAGCTTAGAGGACAGAATGCACGAGCAGTACTTC TRBV11-2 - - TRBJ2-7
CATAETGFLNTEAFF TGTGCCACCGCTGAGACAGGTTTCTTGAACACTGAAGCTTTCTTT TRBV2 - - TRBJ1-1
CASPPPYRKYGYTF TGTGCCAGCCCACCGCCGTACAGAAAGTATGGCTACACCTTC TRBV6-4 - - TRBJ1-2
CAISAGTGGAYGYTF TGTGCCATCAGTGCCGGGACAGGGGGCGCCTATGGCTACACCTTC TRBV10-3 TRBD1 - TRBJ1-2
CASSKPVTGTNTEAFF TGTGCCAGCAGCAAGCCCGTGACAGGTACTAACACTGAAGCTTTCTTT TRBV5-5 - - TRBJ1-1
CASSVVQGVTGELFF TGTGCCAGCAGCGTAGTGCAGGGGGTCACCGGGGAGCTGTTTTTT TRBV9 TRBD1 - TRBJ2-2
CASSPRGAPNTGELFF TGTGCCAGCAGCCCCCGGGGGGCACCGAACACCGGGGAGCTGTTTTTT TRBV11-3 - few TRBJ2-2
CAIWDSMNTEAFF TGTGCCATCTGGGACAGCATGAACACTGAAGCTTTCTTT TRBV10-3 TRBD1 few TRBJ1-1
CASSVLAGQETQYF TGTGCCAGCAGTGTACTAGCGGGACAAGAGACCCAGTACTTC TRBV27 TRBD2 - TRBJ2-5
CASSGVSGTLEQFF TGTGCCAGCAGTGGGGTTAGCGGGACCTTAGAGCAGTTCTTC TRBV28 TRBD2 - TRBJ2-1
CASLGGAGAGTGELFF TGTGCCAGCCTCGGGGGAGCGGGAGCTGGCACCGGGGAGCTGTTTTTT TRBV7-9 TRBD2 - TRBJ2-2
CSVERGGNTIYF TGCAGCGTTGAAAGAGGAGGAAACACCATATATTTT TRBV29-1 - - TRBJ1-3
CASSSKREFPDTQYF TGTGCCAGCAGCTCTAAGCGGGAGTTCCCAGATACGCAGTATTTT TRBV5-4 TRBD2 few TRBJ2-3
CASGLLPYNEQFF TGTGCCAGCGGACTTTTACCTTACAATGAGCAGTTCTTC TRBV7-9 - - TRBJ2-1
CAISDSSGSTDTQYF TGTGCCATCAGTGATTCTAGCGGGAGCACAGATACGCAGTATTTT TRBV10-3 TRBD2 - TRBJ2-3